These 8 T cell receptor beta chains came from one sample sequenced in a study. TCRdb ran MiXCR on the 5' RACE reads and lists one entry per CDR3 protein. In the table there are about 32,000 distinct CDR3 sequences, roughly a quarter of which are singletons. Cells sorted as Tregs were CD4+, CD25+ and CD127-/low. Sample: tumor-infiltrating Tregs sorted from the breast tumor. Receptor source: a female donor with breast cancer.

The CDR3 loop reads CASSQGTGGYEQYF. CDR3 sequence (DNA): TGTGCCAGCAGCCAAGGAACAGGGGGCTACGAGCAGTACTTC. The chain has TRBV3-1 and TRBJ2-7, with 8 bases that match TRBD1. V trimming: 1 base; J trimming: 3 bases; junction bases outside the gene matches: 2. This CDR3 contains 14 residues. Germline-derived CDR1 and CDR2 are LGHDT and YNNKEL (reference sequence).

This clonotype was seen once. A single base separates this from a much larger clone, so it may be a read error. The genes are TRBV6-6 and TRBJ1-5, with a weak D call TRBD1 (5 bases). Germline loops: CDR1 MNHNY, CDR2 SVGAGI (reference sequence). The CDR3 length is 14 residues. The V end lost 4 bases, the J end lost 4 bases, and 11 bases lay between the germline ends. The CDR3 loop is CASSCRGLNQPQHF. CDR3 in DNA: TGTGCCAGCAGTTGCCGGGGCTTAAATCAGCCCCAGCATTTT.

In this sample, this clonotype turned up once. This may come from a read error, since a much larger clone is one base off. This chain uses TRBV5-1 with TRBJ1-1, with 7 bases identical to TRBD1. V lost 8 bases and J lost 7; bases outside the gene matches: 5. Germline CDR1 is SGHRS and CDR2 is YFSETQ. This CDR3 comprises 11 residues. Here the CDR3 DNA reads TGCGCCAGTACAGGGGTGAATGAAGCTTTCTTT. Amino acid sequence: CASTGVNEAFF.

Within the sample, this clonotype is medium-sized (0.01 to 0.1%). The gene calls are TRBV6-5 and TRBJ2-7; TRBD2 is a possible D gene (5 bases). The CDR3 runs to 14 residues. Per germline, CDR1 MNHEY and CDR2 SVGAGI. The V end lost 6 bases, the J end lost 3 bases, and 15 bases lay between the germline ends. The CDR3 coding sequence is TGTGCCAGCAGCGCCGGGATTCAGTACTACGAGCAGTACTTC. This gives the protein CASSAGIQYYEQYF.

Details on this clonotype: Possible read error: a much larger clone is one base away. The chain combines TRBV20-1 with TRBJ2-1; D is ambiguous. Germline assignment: CDR1 DFQATT and CDR2 SNEGSKA (reference sequence). The CDR3 covers 14 residues. V dropped 6 bases and J dropped 6 bases, with 18 bases sitting between them. CDR3 sequence: CSAQLELLFNEQFF. CDR3 sequence (DNA): TGCAGTGCGCAACTTGAGTTGCTTTTCAATGAGCAGTTCTTC.

In the case of this clonotype: A single base separates this from a much larger clone, so it may be a read error. The chain has TRBV3-1 and TRBJ1-5, with D possibly being TRBD1 (5 bases). V was clipped by 4 bases and J by 0 bases, with 10 bases between them. CDR3 length equals 15 residues. In germline, CDR1 is LGHDT, CDR2 YNNKEL (reference sequence). CDR3 DNA: TGTGCCAGCAGCCCAGGGCCACTTAGCAATCAGCCCCAGCATTTT. Protein product: CASSPGPLSNQPQHF.

Turning to this clonotype: A read error may explain this, as a much larger clone is one base away. This chain links TRBV18 with TRBJ1-5, with a tentative D call TRBD1 (5 bases). Germline CDR1 KGHSH, CDR2 LQKENI. CDR3 length: 15 amino acids. CDR3: CASSLGTASNQPQRF. As DNA, the CDR3 is TGTGCCAGCTCACTAGGGACGGCCAGCAATCAGCCCCAGCGTTTT. The whole variable domain, remainder taken from reference TRBV18 and TRBJ1-5, is NAGVMQNPRHLVRRRGQEARLRCSPMKGHSHVYWYRQLPEEGLKFMVYLQKENIIDESGMPKERFSAEFPKEGPSILRIQQVVRGDSAAYFCASSLGTASNQPQRFGDGTRLSIL.

This clonotype showed up many times. The V gene is TRBV4-2, the J gene TRBJ2-1; 10 nucleotides align to TRBD2. Losses at the gene ends were 1 base for V and 12 bases for J; bases not matched to a gene: 18. The CDR3 is made up of 18 amino acids. CDR1 LGHNA and CDR2 YNFKEQ come from the germline V gene. This chain's CDR3 is CASSQAWGAGLALSGQFF. As DNA, the CDR3 is TGTGCCAGCAGCCAAGCATGGGGGGCGGGACTAGCGCTTTCTGGGCAGTTCTTC.